This TCR beta chain originates from a study of blood T cell repertoires in COVID-19. The data were produced by immunoSEQ multiplex PCR, yet TCRdb's version contains in-frame clones alone and is incomplete. The data show around 280,000 clones, with about 90% seen just once and 2% to 2.5% held by the top ten. A remark on this clone: Within the sample, other DNA sequences also encode this same CDR3.

V gave up 2 bases and J gave up 4 bases; unmatched junction bases: 4. Germline V lookup: CDR1 SGHRS, CDR2 YFSETQ. The CDR3 runs to 14 residues. The rearrangement links TRBV5-1 to TRBJ2-5, with TRBD1 matching over 8 bases. The TCR was taken from a woman in her twenties or thirties who had recovered from COVID-19. Specimen: peripheral blood. The CDR3 protein is CASSFGQGRETQYF. DNA for the CDR3: TGCGCCAGCAGCTTTGGACAGGGTCGAGAGACCCAGTACTTC.